These 29 T cell receptor beta chains came from one sample sequenced in a study of radiation and T cells in renal cell carcinoma. Using immunoSEQ multiplex PCR, the repertoire was profiled, and TCRdb retains in-frame clones only, with some absent. The table has 100,000 to 150,000 clones, roughly four fifths seen once; the top ten hold under 2.5%. Time point defined: blood 2 weeks post-SBRT. Described treatment: 15 Gy SBRT to primary tumor, nephrectomy 4 weeks later. Sequenced here: blood, sampled from a patient whose treatment included radiotherapy and nephrectomy. Receptors were obtained from a woman aged 55-69 years with renal cell carcinoma.

The gene calls are TRBV10-2 and TRBJ1-5, with 9 bases lining up with TRBD1. Germline CDR1 and CDR2: WSHSY and SAAADI. Trimming removed 2 bases from V and 6 bases from J; junction bases left unmatched: 2. The CDR3 contains 14 residues. CDR3 loop: CASSETGGGQPQHF. Here the CDR3 DNA reads TGCGCCAGCAGTGAGACAGGGGGCGGTCAGCCCCAGCATTTT.

The genes are TRBV10-3 and TRBJ2-2, with 8 bases fitting TRBD2. Germline V gene sequence: CDR1 ENHRY, CDR2 SYGVKD. The CDR3 runs 16 residues. V shed 6 bases, J shed 5 bases, and the junction held 11 bases outside the gene matches. For the CDR3, the DNA is TGTGCCATCAGGGCTCCCCTGGGCGGGGGGACCGGGGAGCTGTTTTTT. This gives the protein CAIRAPLGGGTGELFF.

This chain connects TRBV18 to TRBJ2-1, with 12 bases aligning to TRBD2. This CDR3 is built from 16 residues. V lost 1 base and J lost 8; bases outside the gene matches: 6. Germline V gene sequence: CDR1 KGHSH, CDR2 LQKENI. Written as DNA, the CDR3 is TGTGCCAGCTCACCACTCCTAGCGGGGGGGTCCGATGAGCAGTTCTTC. Encoded protein: CASSPLLAGGSDEQFF.

The rearrangement links TRBV27 to TRBJ2-7, with 7 bases matching TRBD2. Germline V gene data show CDR1 as MNHEY and CDR2 as SMNVEV (reference sequence). V gave up 7 bases and J gave up 3 bases; unmatched junction bases: 12. This CDR3 comprises 15 residues. The CDR3 is CASKGTMAGDYEQYF. DNA for the CDR3: TGTGCCAGCAAAGGAACTATGGCGGGAGACTACGAGCAGTACTTC.

The chain recombines TRBV5-5 with TRBJ2-6; possible D gene TRBD1, 7 bases. Trimming pared 2 bases from V and 1 base from J, leaving 13 bases between. Germline loops: CDR1 SGHKS, CDR2 YYEKEE (reference sequence). This CDR3 region has 17 residues. The DNA of the CDR3 is TGTGCCAGCAGCTTACAGGGGAGGAATTCTGGGGCCAACGTCCTGACTTTC. Its protein is CASSLQGRNSGANVLTF.

This chain uses TRBV4-3 with TRBJ2-7; TRBD2 is a possible D gene (6 bases). The CDR3 has 13 amino acids. CDR1 is LGHNA and CDR2 is YSLEER in the germline V gene. V lost 0 bases to trimming and J lost 9 bases, with 12 bases between them. The CDR3 sequence: CASSQDISGGQYF. For the CDR3, the DNA is TGCGCCAGCAGCCAAGATATTAGCGGAGGGCAGTACTTC.

CDR3 DNA sequence: TGTGCCAGCAGCATCCCGGGACAGGGGTATGGGGAGCTGTTTTTT. This codes for CASSIPGQGYGELFF. The chain recombines TRBV9 with TRBJ2-2, with TRBD1 matching 10 bases. Germline CDR1 and CDR2: SGDLS and YYNGEE. The CDR3 spans 15 residues. V was pared by 4 bases and J by 8 bases, with 8 bases of the junction left unmatched.

The genes are TRBV5-6 and TRBJ2-1; possible D gene TRBD2, 6 bases. This CDR3 is 14 amino acids long. CDR1 SGHDT and CDR2 YYEEEE come from the germline V gene. Trimming cost V 2 bases and J 4 bases, with 10 bases left between them. In nucleotides, the CDR3 is TGTGCCAGCAGCTTCACTAGCAGTTACAATGAGCAGTTCTTC. This sequence encodes CASSFTSSYNEQFF.

The chain links TRBV19 to TRBJ2-5; 7 bases match TRBD1. The CDR3 is made up of 15 amino acids. V was clipped by 7 bases and J by 3 bases; unmatched bases: 11. CDR1 is LNHDA, CDR2 SQIVND, per germline (reference sequence). DNA for the CDR3: TGTGCCAGTACCCCATCAGGGGGAACGGAAGAGACCCAGTACTTC. Translated: CASTPSGGTEETQYF. Together with reference TRBV19 and TRBJ2-5, the CDR3 gives the full variable domain: DGGITQSPKYLFRKEGQNVTLSCEQNLNHDAMYWYRQDPGQGLRLIYYSQIVNDFQKGDIAEGYSVSREKKESFPLTVTSAQKNPTAFYLCASTPSGGTEETQYFGPGTRLLVL.

J is TRBJ2-5 and V is TRBV6-6, with 8 bases fitting TRBD1. Looked up from germline, CDR1 is MNHNY and CDR2 is SVGAGI (reference sequence). The J segment lost 4 bases and the V segment lost 4 bases, leaving 5 bases of the junction unmatched. This CDR3 comprises 14 residues. CDR3 amino acids: CASSLTGGTETQYF. The DNA of the CDR3 is TGTGCCAGCAGTTTAACAGGGGGAACAGAGACCCAGTACTTC.

The chain joins TRBV19 to TRBJ1-5; D not certain. This CDR3 has 17 amino acids. Germline-derived CDR1 and CDR2 are LNHDA and SQIVND (reference sequence). V was pared by 5 bases and J by 3 bases, with 20 bases between. The CDR3 region has the DNA TGTGCCAGTAGTTTGGACGGGGTGGCGGGGAACAATCAGCCCCAGCATTTT. The encoded protein is CASSLDGVAGNNQPQHF.

V is TRBV28 and J is TRBJ1-5; D call uncertain. CDR1 is MDHEN and CDR2 is SYDVKM in the germline V gene. V gave up 6 bases and J gave up 6 bases, with 9 bases separating them. This CDR3 comprises 12 residues. DNA of the CDR3: TGTGCCAGCAGCCGCCGGGGTCAGCCCCAGCATTTT. Amino acid sequence: CASSRRGQPQHF. Using reference TRBV28 and TRBJ1-5 for the parts outside the CDR3, the full variable domain is DVKVTQSSRYLVKRTGEKVFLECVQDMDHENMFWYRQDPGLGLRLIYFSYDVKMKEKGDIPEGYSVSREKKERFSLILESASTNQTSMYLCASSRRGQPQHFGDGTRLSIL.

Here the CDR3 reads CASSQEWGEYEQYF. The CDR3 region has the DNA TGTGCCAGCAGCCAAGAATGGGGGGAATACGAGCAGTACTTC. The V call is TRBV4-2, the J call TRBJ2-7, with D maybe TRBD2 (6 bases). CDR3 length: 14 amino acids. Germline CDR1 and CDR2: LGHNA and YNFKEQ. Trimming removed 0 bases at V and 4 bases at J, with 10 bases between.

V usage is TRBV11-2 and J usage is TRBJ1-2; 7 bases match TRBD1. This CDR3 has 14 residues. Germline-derived CDR1 and CDR2 are SGHAT and FQNNGV. Losses at the gene ends were 6 bases for V and 4 bases for J; bases not matched to a gene: 8. CDR3 DNA: TGTGCCAGCAGTCCCACCAGGGGGGGCTATGGCTACACCTTC. Protein product: CASSPTRGGYGYTF.

The CDR3 spells CASSFQVRSNEQFF. CDR3 in DNA: TGTGCCAGCAGCTTTCAAGTTCGGTCCAATGAGCAGTTCTTC. This chain links TRBV7-2 with TRBJ2-1; D remains ambiguous. V was cut by 3 bases and J by 6 bases, with 12 bases left in between. The CDR3 is made up of 14 amino acids. Germline assignment: CDR1 SGHTA and CDR2 FQGNSA.

V is TRBV27 and J is TRBJ2-7; D not resolved. The CDR3 runs to 11 residues. Germline loops: CDR1 MNHEY, CDR2 SMNVEV (reference sequence). Trimming pared 4 bases from V and 9 bases from J, leaving 10 bases between. CDR3 residues: CASSYAGGQYF. The CDR3 DNA sequence: TGTGCCAGCAGTTATGCCGGCGGGCAGTACTTC.

The chain has TRBV15 and TRBJ2-1; 8 bases are shared with TRBD1. The CDR3 sequence is 16 residues long. CDR1 LNHNV and CDR2 YYDKDF come from the germline V gene (reference sequence). V shed 1 base, J shed 9 bases, and the junction held 11 bases outside the gene matches. The CDR3 loop is CATSRAGQGARSEQFF. For the CDR3, the DNA is TGTGCCACCAGCAGAGCCGGGCAGGGGGCGCGGAGTGAGCAGTTCTTC.

The chain uses TRBV19 and TRBJ1-2; TRBD1 might be the D (5 bases). The CDR3 loop spans 14 amino acids. CDR1 and CDR2 from the germline V gene are LNHDA and SQIVND (reference sequence). Trimming took 9 bases from V and 4 from J, leaving 18 bases between them. For the CDR3, the DNA is TGTGCCAGCCGAGGGACGGGCGGCGCCTATGGCTACACCTTC. Residues: CASRGTGGAYGYTF.

The genes are TRBV18 and TRBJ2-1; 14 nucleotides line up with TRBD2. Germline lookup yields CDR1 KGHSH and CDR2 LQKENI. CDR3 length: 17 residues. J was trimmed by 8 bases and V by 4 bases; bases with no gene match: 10. DNA of the CDR3: TGTGCCAGCTCACGCCGAACCGGGACTAGCGGGAGCGATGAGCAGTTCTTC. This encodes CASSRRTGTSGSDEQFF.

V and J are TRBV5-8 and TRBJ2-7; maybe TRBD2 (6 bases). There are 16 residues in the CDR3. Trimming stripped 4 bases from V and 5 bases from J, with 22 bases between. CDR1 is SGHTS, CDR2 YDEGEE, per germline. In DNA, the CDR3 is TGTGCCAGCAGCCCCCCTGATCGACTAGGAATGCACGAGCAGTACTTC. It is translated as CASSPPDRLGMHEQYF.

The genes are TRBV15 and TRBJ2-7, with D unclear. Trimming pared 0 bases from V and 4 bases from J, leaving 7 bases between. Germline V lookup: CDR1 LNHNV, CDR2 YYDKDF (reference sequence). This CDR3 contains 13 residues. In nucleotides, the CDR3 is TGTGCCACCAGCAGAGAACTCCAGTACGAGCAGTACTTC. It specifies CATSRELQYEQYF.

The chain combines TRBV7-3 with TRBJ2-7; 12 positions agree with TRBD2. CDR1 is SGHTA, CDR2 FQGTGA, per germline. The CDR3 runs to 15 residues. Trimming cost V 5 bases and J 4 bases; bases outside gene matches: 6. The CDR3 protein is CASSPVTSGRYEQYF. CDR3 DNA: TGTGCCAGCAGCCCCGTGACTAGCGGGAGATACGAGCAGTACTTC.

The rearrangement uses TRBV6-5 and TRBJ1-6; weak D call: TRBD1 (6 bases). The CDR3 loop spans 15 amino acids. Trimming pared 0 bases from V and 10 bases from J, leaving 13 bases between. Germline assignment: CDR1 MNHEY and CDR2 SVGAGI. CDR3 protein: CASSYSNRADSPLHF. Written as DNA, the CDR3 is TGTGCCAGCAGTTACTCTAACAGGGCGGACTCACCCCTCCACTTT.

This sequence joins TRBV19 and TRBJ2-7; 9 nucleotides match TRBD2. Trimming at V came to 7 bases and at J to 5 bases, leaving 9 bases not matched to a gene. The CDR3 covers 14 residues. Germline lookup yields CDR1 LNHDA and CDR2 SQIVND (reference sequence). CDR3 protein: CASMGGRAFDEQYF. DNA for the CDR3: TGTGCCAGTATGGGCGGGAGGGCTTTCGACGAGCAGTACTTC.

V gene TRBV19 combines with J gene TRBJ1-1; a weak D match, TRBD1 (5 bases). Germline V lookup: CDR1 LNHDA, CDR2 SQIVND (reference sequence). The CDR3 covers 11 residues. Trimming pared 9 bases from V and 11 bases from J, leaving 16 bases between. CDR3 DNA sequence: TGTGCCAGCGGACACGCCGGAGGGGCTTTCTTT. This translates into CASGHAGGAFF.

The CDR3 reads CASSLAHRVTDTQYF. The DNA for the CDR3 is TGCGCCAGCAGCTTGGCCCACAGGGTGACAGATACGCAGTATTTT. The chain uses TRBV5-1 and TRBJ2-3; perhaps TRBD1 as D (6 bases). The V gene lost 0 bases and the J gene lost 3 bases, with 11 bases spanning the gap. CDR3 length: 15 residues. Looked up from germline, CDR1 is SGHRS and CDR2 is YFSETQ.

The rearrangement joins TRBV27 to TRBJ2-5; D might be TRBD1 (6 bases). Trimming took 8 bases from V and 11 from J, leaving 27 bases between them. The CDR3 consists of 15 residues. Germline CDR1 and CDR2: MNHEY and SMNVEV (reference sequence). CDR3 in amino acids: CASSLLGGPRGEQYF. In DNA form, the CDR3 reads TGTGCCAGCTCCCTGCTTGGGGGCCCAAGAGGGGAGCAGTACTTC.

This rearrangement joins TRBV15 to TRBJ1-4; D unclear. CDR3 length equals 13 residues. Germline values: CDR1 LNHNV, CDR2 YYDKDF (reference sequence). V lost 0 bases and J 8 bases, leaving 7 bases between the germline ends. The CDR3 loop reads CATSRDSEEKLFF. The CDR3 DNA follows: TGTGCCACCAGCAGAGATTCGGAGGAAAAACTGTTTTTT.

This clone was counted a single time. J is TRBJ1-4 and V is TRBV28, with D perhaps TRBD1 (5 bases). The V end was cut by 6 bases, the J end by 2 bases, with 13 bases between. The CDR3 length is 15 residues. Germline V gene lookup returns CDR1 MDHEN and CDR2 SYDVKM. CDR3 in DNA: TGTGCCAGCAGCCAACCAGGGCTGACTAATGAAAAACTGTTTTTT. Translation: CASSQPGLTNEKLFF.